This TCR beta chain was documented in a study of shared clonotypes between healthy human individuals. Only in-frame clones appear in the TCRdb table, and some are missing; sequencing was by immunoSEQ multiplex PCR. The sample has about 980,000 clones; around 80% are singletons. V was clipped by 4 bases and J by 5 bases, with 5 bases between them. This CDR3 is built from 10 residues. The V gene's germline CDR1 is SQVTM and CDR2 ANQGSEA. This TCR was sampled from a man aged 18 to 35 in good health. The sequenced material came from memory CD4+ T cells sorted from blood. Regarding subset: CD45RA-negative fraction. The chain uses TRBV29-1 and TRBJ2-5, with no clear D. For the CDR3, the DNA is TGCAGCGTTGGGACGGAGACCCAGTACTTC. It specifies CSVGTETQYF.